The 5 T cell receptor beta chains below were found in one sample sequenced in a study of T cell responses to AZD1222 COVID-19 vaccine (dated by TCRdb to 2020 to 2022). The time point tag for this specimen amounts to: baseline before first vaccination. Libraries were made using the immunoSEQ multiplex PCR assay. TCRdb mirrors the immuneACCESS table, restricted to in-frame sequences. Some clones are absent from its copies; in checked studies, under half trace to an unresolved V gene, and the reason for the others is unknown. In this sample the table shows fewer than 150,000 clones, 88% of which occur a single time. The ten largest clones add up to approximately 3.4% of the sample. Source: peripheral blood, taken on day 0 of AZD1222 vaccination. These receptors all come from an adult in good health.

The V and J genes are TRBV7-9 and TRBJ2-3, with D unresolved. The germline CDR1 and CDR2 sequences are SEHNR and FQNEAQ (reference sequence). The V and J ends lost 5 bases and 2 bases respectively, with 11 bases between them. The CDR3 contains 14 residues. The CDR3 DNA reads as TGTGCCAGCAGCCCCCAGATCCCCACAGATACGCAGTATTTT. This gives the protein CASSPQIPTDTQYF.

The chain couples TRBV5-4 to TRBJ2-5; a possible D gene is TRBD1 (5 bases). V lost 3 bases to trimming and J lost 4 bases, with 16 bases between them. This CDR3 has 15 amino acids. In germline, CDR1 is SGHNT, CDR2 YYREEE (reference sequence). The CDR3 loop reads CASSSSSGSRETQYF. The DNA of the CDR3 is TGTGCCAGCAGCTCTTCGTCAGGGTCGAGAGAGACCCAGTACTTC. Together with reference TRBV5-4 and TRBJ2-5, the CDR3 gives the full variable domain: ETGVTQSPTHLIKTRGQQVTLRCSSQSGHNTVSWYQQALGQGPQFIFQYYREEENGRGNFPPRFSGLQFPNYSSELNVNALELDDSALYLCASSSSSGSRETQYFGPGTRLLVL.

V and J are TRBV12-5 and TRBJ1-1; TRBD1 aligns across 9 bases. Per germline, CDR1 LGHNT and CDR2 FRNRAP. The CDR3 covers 16 residues. J was trimmed by 2 bases and V by 3 bases; bases with no gene match: 7. As DNA, the CDR3 is TGTGCTAGTGGTTTTGGGACAGGGATGAGAAACACTGAAGCTTTCTTT. Residues: CASGFGTGMRNTEAFF. The full variable domain, completed using reference TRBV12-5 and TRBJ1-1, is DARVTQTPRHKVTEMGQEVTMRCQPILGHNTVFWYRQTMMQGLELLAYFRNRAPLDDSGMPKDRFSAEMPDATLATLKIQPSEPRDSAVYFCASGFGTGMRNTEAFFGQGTRLTVV.

The genes are TRBV5-4 and TRBJ2-7; 11 bases line up with TRBD2. V lost 7 bases and J lost 4; bases outside the gene matches: 4. Germline-derived CDR1 and CDR2 are SGHNT and YYREEE (reference sequence). CDR3 length: 13 residues. CDR3 protein: CASGLAGMYEQYF. Written as DNA, the CDR3 is TGTGCCAGCGGACTAGCGGGCATGTACGAGCAGTACTTC.

The chain carries TRBV6-2 or TRBV6-3 and TRBJ1-5; TRBD1 is a possible D gene (5 bases). This CDR3 is 14 amino acids long. The germline V gene has CDR1 MNHEY and CDR2 SVGEGT. Trimming stripped 2 bases from V and 5 bases from J, with 10 bases between. The CDR3 region is CASSYTTEDQPQHF. DNA of the CDR3: TGTGCCAGCAGTTACACGACAGAGGATCAGCCCCAGCATTTT.